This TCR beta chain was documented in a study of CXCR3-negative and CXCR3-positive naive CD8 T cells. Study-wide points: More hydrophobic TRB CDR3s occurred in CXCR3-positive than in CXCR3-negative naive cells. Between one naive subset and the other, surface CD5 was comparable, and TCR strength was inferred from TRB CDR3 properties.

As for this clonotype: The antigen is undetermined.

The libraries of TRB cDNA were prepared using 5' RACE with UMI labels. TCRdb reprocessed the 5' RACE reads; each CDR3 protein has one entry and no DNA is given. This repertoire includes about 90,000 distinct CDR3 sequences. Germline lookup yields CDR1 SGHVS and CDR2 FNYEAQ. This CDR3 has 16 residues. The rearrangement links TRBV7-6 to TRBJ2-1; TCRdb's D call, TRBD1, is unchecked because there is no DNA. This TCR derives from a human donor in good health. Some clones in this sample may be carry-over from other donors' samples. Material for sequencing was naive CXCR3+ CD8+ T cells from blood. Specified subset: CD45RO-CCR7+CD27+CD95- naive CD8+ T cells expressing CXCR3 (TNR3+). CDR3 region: CASSPLTGSSYNEQFF.